The TCR beta chain under discussion was sequenced for a study of shared clonotypes between healthy human individuals (dated by TCRdb to 2020 to 2022). Regarding the research as a whole: The cohort comprised a couple of women and three men aged 18 to 49 years. For each donor, CD4 naive and CD4 memory were each run on three plates, CD8 naive on two plates, and CD8 memory on one plate. The study deeply sequenced blood TCR repertoires of five healthy adults to estimate repertoire size and the extent of clonotype sharing between individuals. Different laboratories and diverse techniques were used to prepare libraries and sequence TCR repertoires, to increase sequencing depth and limit assay-specific biases. Per donor, leukapheresis produced somewhere between about 0.94 and 9 billion PBMCs.

The donors were healthy, HIV-negative adults with no recently reported acute infections or vaccinations. Every donor was a Caucasian adult living in Nashville, Tennessee, USA. CD4+ T cells were enriched by magnetic negative selection; naive cells were then positively selected on CD45RA, and the negative fraction formed the memory subset. Blood was obtained by leukapheresis, after which PBMCs were separated by Ficoll-Histopaque density gradient centrifugation and cryopreserved in liquid nitrogen vapor phase. Analytical flow cytometry was used to check the purity and quantity of every magnetically sorted T cell population. Genomic DNA was isolated from every sorted fraction and measured by UV absorbance on a Nanodrop 2000c. Using the deep immunoSEQ assay, multiplex PCR amplified TCR CDR3 regions from genomic DNA. For each cell subset, the extracted genomic DNA was distributed evenly across all wells of several immunoSEQ 96-well plates, and each plate served as one replicate. For sorted subsets, approximately 210 ng genomic DNA, equal to 30,000 to 35,000 T cell genomes, was loaded into each replicate PCR. Purified libraries were measured with a Qubit 3.0 fluorometer, size-checked on a Bioanalyzer 2100, and measured again with the KAPA Library Quantification kit. Every immunoSEQ 96-well plate was sequenced on a dedicated single-read 150-cycle Illumina NextSeq 550 flow cell. The paper's processing steps were these. Because the immunoSEQ output included only junctional sequences and no quality scores, the filtering could not be the same as the filtering used for full-length reads. To assign V/J genes and CDR3, sequences were annotated using PyIR, a Python wrapper for IgBLAST v1.9, with IMGT germline references. Reads with weak V/J assignments (E-value above 1e-6), missing CDR3, stop codons, out-of-frame junctions, or ambiguous translated residues were removed. V3J clonotypes were defined by identical inferred V gene, J gene, and CDR3 amino acid sequence. Percentage overlap between repertoires was calculated by dividing the number of shared unique clonotypes by the size of the smaller repertoire. Three approaches were used to assess repertoire richness: RTK rarefaction, the Chao1 estimator, and Recon v2.1 estimates of unobserved clonotypes. OLGA was used to compute generation probabilities for all TCRbeta clonotypes that the gDNA method yielded from a handful of donors. TCRdb's version of the immuneACCESS table is confined to in-frame rearrangements and falls short of the full clone set. An unresolved V gene accounts for under half of the shortfall where checked; the remainder is of unknown origin. The V and J calls and the clone size are those of that table, but D and trimming were determined from the DNA. The sample table contains around 1.1 million clones; only one count was recorded for approximately 80% of them. Together, the top ten hold roughly 0.55% of the sample.

The research as a whole found: Across a few donors, around 5% of naive CD4, roughly 3.8% of naive CD8, roughly 2.2% of memory CD4, and under 0.45% of memory CD8 clonotypes were shared. Incomplete sequencing was indicated by rarefaction of sorted-subset datasets, despite the large sequencing depth. Sampling was restricted to blood, and TCR repertoires in tissue are likely to differ from TCR repertoires in blood. Based on pairwise subsampling, the degree of clonotype sharing among donors was expected to be affected by sequencing depth. Compared with non-shared clonotypes, clonotypes shared by all four sorted-subset donors had higher generation probabilities. Larger estimated clonotype richness was generally found for naive subsets than for memory subsets. Because the study included only a small number of donors, the genetic and exposure-history diversity represented was limited.

With respect to this clone: Its binding antigen is unknown. No base-level quality is on record; no much larger clone is a single base apart.

Compared with germline, V lacks 2 bases and J lacks 4 bases; bases without a gene match: 11. The CDR3 goes from the cysteine to the phenylalanine over 16 residues. Only the CDR3 DNA stays, 48 bases, in frame from base 1. Sequences SGHVS (CDR1) and FQNEAQ (CDR2) are obtained from the germline V gene. The sequence came from a man between 18 and 29 years old in good health. Some clones in this sample may be carry-over from other donors' samples. The sample consisted of memory CD4+ T cells from PBMCs. The cell subset or site label corresponds to: CD45RA-negative fraction. The chain couples TRBV7-8 to TRBJ2-7, and 7 junctional nucleotides match TRBD2. The CDR3 region reads CASSLRESSGRYEQYF. The DNA sequence reads TGTGCCAGCAGCTTAAGGGAGTCTAGCGGACGATACGAGCAGTACTTC.